The clone carrying this TCR beta chain was observed many times. This record belongs to a study of blood T cells in healthy people across ages. A J-beta primer mix and a sample-barcoded 5' primer were used in a second PCR of roughly 7 to 12 cycles. One entry per CDR3 protein, called by TCRdb with MiXCR from the 5' RACE reads. The sample holds fewer than 800,000 distinct CDR3 sequences, roughly 50% seen once. The V segment lost 0 bases and the J segment 2 bases; nucleotides outside the gene matches: 1. The CDR3 is made up of 14 amino acids. The germline V gene has CDR1 SGHTA and CDR2 FQGNSA. V and J are TRBV7-2 and TRBJ2-7; 7 bases fit TRBD2. The sample consisted of blood. This TCR came from a woman aged 60-75 years in good health. CDR3: CASSLAGGPYEQYF. Here the CDR3 DNA reads TGTGCCAGCAGCTTAGCGGGAGGGCCCTACGAGCAGTACTTC.